This is a list of T cell receptor beta chains from one sample in a study of human T cells and chemical hapten exposure. One entry per CDR3 protein results from TCRdb running MiXCR on the RACE reads. The sample lists roughly 34,000 distinct CDR3 sequences; approximately 6.3% were seen once. This specimen was whole blood, taken in connection with sensitization to the hapten diphenylcyclopropenone (DPC). All receptors come from a woman younger than 45 with alopecia areata. Some clones in this sample may be carry-over from other donors' samples. Each CDR3 is given with its conserved first and last residue. The D gene is left open where the match is weak. Expanded clones are given a class, and other clones once, few, many or no size at all.

TRBV29-1	-	-	TRBJ2-1	TGCAGCGTAGACTGGGGGTCCTACAATGAGCAGTTCTTC	CSVDWGSYNEQFF
TRBV27	few	-	TRBJ2-7	TGTGCCAGCAGTTTATCAGCCGGGTACGAGCAGTACTTC	CASSLSAGYEQYF
TRBV11-3	few	-	TRBJ2-7	TGTGCCAGCAGCTTAGACAGAGATGAGCAGTACTTC	CASSLDRDEQYF
TRBV2	few	-	TRBJ2-2	TGTGCCAGCAGTGTCTCAGGAACGAACACCGGGGAGCTGTTTTTT	CASSVSGTNTGELFF
TRBV28	few	-	TRBJ1-1	TGTGCCAGCAGATCGGGACGCTCGAACACTGAAGCTTTCTTT	CASRSGRSNTEAFF
TRBV12-3/TRBV12-4	many	TRBD1	TRBJ1-2	TGTGCCAGCAGTCCGCTACTGTGGGACAGTAACTATGGCTACACCTTC	CASSPLLWDSNYGYTF
TRBV5-1	many	-	TRBJ2-3	TGCGCCAGCAGCTTGGAGACAACCAGGGGCGATACGCAGTATTTT	CASSLETTRGDTQYF
TRBV3-1	many	-	TRBJ2-7	TGTGCCAGCAGCCGGGGCTACGAGCAGTACTTC	CASSRGYEQYF
TRBV11-2	-	TRBD1	TRBJ2-1	TGTGCCAGCAGCTCGGTCGGGACAGGGGTCGTCAATGAGCAGTTCTTC	CASSSVGTGVVNEQFF
TRBV30	few	-	TRBJ1-1	TGTGCCTGGAGCCGAGAAGAAGCTTTCTTT	CAWSREEAFF
TRBV6-1	many	TRBD1	TRBJ1-2	TGTGCCAGCAGTGGAGCAGGGGGCGAGGTTGATGGCTACACCTTC	CASSGAGGEVDGYTF
TRBV7-9	-	-	TRBJ1-4	TGTGCCAGCAGCTTCGGGCAGGGGAGGGAAAAACTGTTTTTT	CASSFGQGREKLFF
TRBV15	-	-	TRBJ1-2	TGTGCCACCAGCAGTGGTCTAGTAGATGGCTACACCTTC	CATSSGLVDGYTF
TRBV7-3	-	-	TRBJ2-7	TGTGCCAGCAGCTTAATGGGCAGGGGATACGAGCAGTACTTC	CASSLMGRGYEQYF
TRBV29-1	many	-	TRBJ1-4	TGCAGCGTTCAACAGGACGGGAATGAAAAACTGTTTTTT	CSVQQDGNEKLFF
TRBV6-1	few	-	TRBJ2-7	TGTGCCAGCAGTGAATGGGCCTACGAGCAGTACTTC	CASSEWAYEQYF
TRBV12-3/TRBV12-4	few	TRBD2	TRBJ2-3	TGTGCCAGCAGTCCCACTAGCGGGGGGTCAGATACGCAGTATTTT	CASSPTSGGSDTQYF
TRBV20-1	many	-	TRBJ1-1	TGCAGTGCTAGGACGGGGGTCATGAACACTGAAGCTTTCTTT	CSARTGVMNTEAFF
TRBV28	-	-	TRBJ2-7	TGTGCCAGCAGTTCGAAAAGTGGGGCGGAAAAGAAGTACTTC	CASSSKSGAEKKYF
TRBV12-3/TRBV12-4	few	-	TRBJ1-2	TGTGCCAGCATTCTCTCTCCGCAGGAATCCTATGGCTACACCTTC	CASILSPQESYGYTF
TRBV9	many	-	TRBJ1-1	TGTGCCAGCAGCGTAGAGACCGGGACACCCACCCGGGCAGCTTTCTTT	CASSVETGTPTRAAFF
TRBV12-3/TRBV12-4	-	TRBD2	TRBJ2-7	TGTGCCAGCAGTTTAGTCACTAGCGGTCGATACGAGCAGTACTTC	CASSLVTSGRYEQYF
TRBV5-6	-	-	TRBJ2-3	TGTGCCAGCAGCTGGAAGTCTAGCGCTCCTAGCACAGATACGCAGTATTTT	CASSWKSSAPSTDTQYF
TRBV20-1	many	-	TRBJ1-1	TGCAGTGCTAGGGAGGGTATTGGCGCTGAAGCTTTCTTT	CSAREGIGAEAFF